The 25 T cell receptor beta chains below all came from one sample that was sequenced in a study of chemoradiotherapy in HPV16-positive cancers. Clones were sequenced by immunoSEQ multiplex PCR, and TCRdb holds only the in-frame ones, with some missing. The sample has fewer than 10,000 clones, 75% seen once. The sample in question was tumor tissue, obtained from a patient who underwent chemoradiotherapy. Source of these receptors: a human donor with HPV-associated anogenital cancer.

The gene calls are TRBV30 and TRBJ1-1; D ambiguous. The CDR3 extends over 14 amino acids. The germline V and J ends were trimmed by 1 base and 7 bases, with 16 bases remaining between them. Looked up from germline, CDR1 is GTSNPN and CDR2 is SVGIG (reference sequence). CDR3 loop: CAWSEESEKGEAFF. DNA of the CDR3: TGTGCCTGGAGTGAGGAAAGTGAGAAGGGTGAAGCTTTCTTT.

The V and J genes are TRBV19 and TRBJ1-6; D ambiguous. CDR3 size: 16 residues. Trimming took 3 bases from V and 8 from J, leaving 17 bases between them. The germline CDR1 and CDR2 sequences are LNHDA and SQIVND (reference sequence). CDR3 amino acids: CASSITRLKGYSPLHF. CDR3 nucleotide sequence: TGTGCCAGTAGTATCACGCGACTGAAGGGTTATTCACCCCTCCACTTT.

This clone has just one count. This sequence joins TRBV10-2 and TRBJ2-1; 9 bases match TRBD1. CDR1 is WSHSY and CDR2 is SAAADI in the germline V gene. CDR3 length: 15 amino acids. Trimming cost V 7 bases and J 8 bases; bases outside gene matches: 12. DNA of the CDR3: TGCGCCAGCACCTCCGGGACAGGGCCCGTGGATGAGCAGTTCTTC. It translates to CASTSGTGPVDEQFF.

The chain links TRBV7-2 to TRBJ2-2; 9 bases align to TRBD2. The V gene end was trimmed by 4 bases and the J gene end by 3 bases; junction bases not matched to a gene: 12. The CDR3 loop spans 18 amino acids. Germline CDR1 and CDR2: SGHTA and FQGNSA. CDR3 in amino acids: CASSYQGLAGAYTGELFF. The CDR3 coding sequence is TGTGCCAGCAGCTACCAAGGTTTAGCGGGGGCATACACCGGGGAGCTGTTTTTT.

This clone was found a few times. The chain carries TRBV5-1 and TRBJ2-5; TRBD1 might be the D (5 bases). CDR1 is SGHRS, CDR2 YFSETQ, per germline. This CDR3 has 15 residues. V was cut by 6 bases and J by 2 bases, with 17 bases left in between. This CDR3 is CASNKGVSGQETQYF. CDR3 nucleotides: TGCGCCAGCAACAAAGGGGTATCTGGGCAAGAGACCCAGTACTTC.

A few counts support this clone. The V call is TRBV27, the J call TRBJ2-2, with D possibly being TRBD1 or TRBD2 (5 bases each). Germline V CDR1 and CDR2: MNHEY, SMNVEV (reference sequence). The V gene lost 0 bases and the J gene lost 4 bases, with 12 bases spanning the gap. The CDR3 has 16 amino acids. The CDR3 region is CASSLSKGTFTGELFF. The CDR3 DNA sequence: TGTGCCAGCAGTTTATCGAAGGGGACCTTCACCGGGGAGCTGTTTTTT.

This clone is judged large. The chain carries TRBV23-1 and TRBJ1-5; 9 positions match TRBD1. TRBV23-1 is labeled an ORF, and its function is uncertain. CDR3 length: 15 residues. V was clipped by 4 bases and J by 7 bases; unmatched bases: 8. DNA of the CDR3: TGCGCCAGCAGTCGAGGGACAGGGAACGAGCAGCCCCAGCATTTT. As protein: CASSRGTGNEQPQHF.

This chain uses TRBV28 with TRBJ1-2; D remains unclear. V was shortened by 8 bases and J by 5 bases, with 9 bases between the two germline ends. The CDR3 covers 11 residues. CDR1 is MDHEN and CDR2 is SYDVKM in the germline V gene. The CDR3 DNA follows: TGTGCCAGCGGACCAACTTATGGCTACACCTTC. Translation gives CASGPTYGYTF.

In nucleotides, the CDR3 is TGTGCCAGCAGCCCTTCGGTAGATGCTGCTTTCTTT. It yields the protein CASSPSVDAAFF. The genes are TRBV11-3 and TRBJ1-1; no clear D gene. There are 12 residues in the CDR3. V was clipped by 5 bases and J by 11 bases, with 15 bases between them. Germline CDR1 reads SGHNT; CDR2 reads YENEEA. The variable domain in full, with the rest retrieved from reference TRBV11-3 and TRBJ1-1, is EAGVVQSPRYKIIEKKQPVAFWCNPISGHNTLYWYLQNLGQGPELLIRYENEEAVDDSQLPKDRFSAERLKGVDSTLKIQPAELGDSAVYLCASSPSVDAAFFGQGTRLTVV.

This clone was observed a handful of times. The chain links TRBV7-2 to TRBJ1-4; perhaps TRBD1 as D (5 bases). V lost 7 bases and J 6 bases, leaving 18 bases between the germline ends. This CDR3 region has 15 residues. From germline, CDR1 is SGHTA and CDR2 FQGNSA. The CDR3 nucleotides read TGTGCCAGCAACACGATGGGCAGGGAAGATGAAAAACTGTTTTTT. Its translation is CASNTMGREDEKLFF.

The V call is TRBV6-5, the J call TRBJ2-3; D not certain. Germline CDR1 MNHEY, CDR2 SVGAGI. Trimming left V 2 bases short and J 1 base short, with 10 bases between. The CDR3 consists of 15 residues. The CDR3 nucleotides are TGTGCCAGCAGTTACGGTGGCGTGGGCACAGATACGCAGTATTTT. Translated, it gives CASSYGGVGTDTQYF.

The CDR3 region has the DNA TGTGCCAGCAGGGCGGGACACCTCTACGAGCAGTACTTC. It is translated as CASRAGHLYEQYF. The rearrangement links TRBV27 to TRBJ2-7; D might be TRBD1 or TRBD2, each matching 6 bases. Germline V CDR1 and CDR2: MNHEY, SMNVEV (reference sequence). V shed 6 bases and J shed 3 bases, with 12 bases lying between them. CDR3 size: 13 residues.

The chain employs TRBV11-3 and TRBJ2-7; 10 positions match TRBD1. V dropped 3 bases and J dropped 3; count of bases not matched to a gene: 2. Germline V gene lookup returns CDR1 SGHNT and CDR2 YENEEA. The length of the CDR3 is 14 residues. This CDR3 is CASSFDRGLYEQYF. CDR3 sequence (DNA): TGTGCCAGCAGCTTCGACAGGGGGCTCTACGAGCAGTACTTC.

This clone is a singleton in its sample. Here the CDR3 reads CASSYSSGGKLFF. For the CDR3, the DNA is TGTGCCAGCAGTTACTCATCGGGAGGAAAACTGTTTTTT. V gene TRBV6-5 combines with J gene TRBJ1-4; D is undetermined. This CDR3 is built from 13 residues. Germline CDR1 is MNHEY and CDR2 is SVGAGI. V lost 0 bases and J lost 10, with 9 bases in between.

This chain joins TRBV21-1 and TRBJ2-7; TRBD2 is the table's D call and was not checked against the DNA. TRBV21-1 is labeled a pseudogene. This CDR3 comprises 20 residues. CDR3 residues: CASSTGPGTSGRAGTCEQYF. The CDR3 bases are TGTGCCAGCAGCACGGGGCCCGGGACTAGCGGGAGGGCCGGCACTTGCGAGCAGTACTTC.

The V and J genes are TRBV29-1 and TRBJ1-1, with 9 bases lining up with TRBD1. The ends lost 5 bases at V and 4 bases at J; junction bases unmatched: 8. The CDR3 contains 14 residues. Germline values: CDR1 SQVTM, CDR2 ANQGSEA. The CDR3 nucleotides are TGCAGCGTTTACAGGGGGCGGTCGAGCACTGAAGCTTTCTTT. Its protein is CSVYRGRSSTEAFF.

The rearrangement joins TRBV10-1 to TRBJ2-1; TRBD2 matches 14 bases. CDR3 length: 15 residues. Trimming removed 4 bases from V and 7 bases from J; junction bases left unmatched: 3. Germline CDR1 is WNHNN and CDR2 is SYGVQD (reference sequence). CDR3 coding DNA: TGCGCCAGCAGTGCGACTAGCGGGGGGGGGAATGAGCAGTTCTTC. Translating gives CASSATSGGGNEQFF.

The genes are TRBV28 and TRBJ1-2; no definite D call. CDR3 length: 13 residues. The V and J ends lost 7 bases and 8 bases respectively, with 17 bases between them. Germline loops: CDR1 MDHEN, CDR2 SYDVKM. CDR3: CASISSTVLGYTF. The CDR3 region has the DNA TGTGCCAGCATTTCCTCGACTGTTCTGGGCTACACCTTC.

The V and J genes are TRBV28 and TRBJ1-2; D is unclear. Trimming stripped 5 bases from V and 4 bases from J, with 14 bases between. This CDR3 contains 14 residues. Germline V gene data show CDR1 as MDHEN and CDR2 as SYDVKM. In nucleotides, the CDR3 is TGTGCCAGCAGTCTGAGACGGATGATCTATGGCTACACCTTC. As protein: CASSLRRMIYGYTF.

The chain carries TRBV11-3 and TRBJ2-5, with TRBD1 identical over 8 bases. The ends lost 7 bases at V and 2 bases at J; junction bases unmatched: 6. The CDR3 is made up of 14 amino acids. CDR1 SGHNT and CDR2 YENEEA come from the germline V gene. The chain's CDR3 is CASNRGQGQETQYF. CDR3 DNA sequence: TGTGCCAGCAACCGAGGACAGGGTCAAGAGACCCAGTACTTC.

This clone turned up a few times. J is TRBJ1-5 and V is TRBV6-5; tentative D call: TRBD1 (6 bases). Deletions cut 6 bases from V and 3 bases from J, with 15 bases between. Per the germline V gene, CDR1 is MNHEY and CDR2 is SVGAGI. This CDR3 is 15 amino acids long. This CDR3 reads CASRYRAVANQPQHF. Here the CDR3 DNA reads TGTGCCAGCAGATACAGGGCCGTTGCCAATCAGCCCCAGCATTTT.

V and J are TRBV7-2 and TRBJ2-7; weak D call: TRBD2 (5 bases). CDR1 and CDR2 (germline): SGHTA, FQGNSA. The CDR3 spans 13 residues. Trimming took 1 base from V and 7 from J, leaving 11 bases between them. In DNA form, the CDR3 reads TGTGCCAGCAGCTTAGTGGGGTCGGGGGAGCAGTACGTC. Protein: CASSLVGSGEQYV.

The chain recombines TRBV19 with TRBJ1-5, with 7 bases matching TRBD1. The CDR3 sequence is 16 residues long. The V gene end was trimmed by 1 base and the J gene end by 1 base; junction bases not matched to a gene: 4. Germline-derived CDR1 and CDR2 are LNHDA and SQIVND (reference sequence). Written as DNA, the CDR3 is TGTGCCAGTAGTATAGGACCCAGGGGGAGCAATCAGCCCCAGCATTTT. It yields the protein CASSIGPRGSNQPQHF.

The V and J genes are TRBV9 and TRBJ2-3; D not certain. Per the germline V gene, CDR1 is SGDLS and CDR2 is YYNGEE. The CDR3 is 16 amino acids. V shed 0 bases and J shed 2 bases, with 13 bases lying between them. The CDR3 here is CASSVVGRIDTDTQYF. Written as DNA, the CDR3 is TGTGCCAGCAGCGTAGTAGGCAGAATAGACACAGATACGCAGTATTTT.

A single count supports this clone. This chain links TRBV2 with TRBJ1-5, with TRBD1 as a possible D gene (5 bases). Trimming removed 4 bases from V and 4 bases from J, with 17 bases in between. This CDR3 region has 16 residues. CDR1 is SNHLY, CDR2 FYNNEI, per germline. The CDR3, as DNA: TGTGCCAGCAGTGCCTCCCCGGGACGGCTAAATCAGCCCCAGCATTTT. Encoded protein: CASSASPGRLNQPQHF. Full variable domain (remainder filled in from reference TRBV2 and TRBJ1-5): EPEVTQTPSHQVTQMGQEVILRCVPISNHLYFYWYRQILGQKVEFLVSFYNNEISEKSEIFDDQFSVERPDGSNFTLKIRSTKLEDSAMYFCASSASPGRLNQPQHFGDGTRLSIL.